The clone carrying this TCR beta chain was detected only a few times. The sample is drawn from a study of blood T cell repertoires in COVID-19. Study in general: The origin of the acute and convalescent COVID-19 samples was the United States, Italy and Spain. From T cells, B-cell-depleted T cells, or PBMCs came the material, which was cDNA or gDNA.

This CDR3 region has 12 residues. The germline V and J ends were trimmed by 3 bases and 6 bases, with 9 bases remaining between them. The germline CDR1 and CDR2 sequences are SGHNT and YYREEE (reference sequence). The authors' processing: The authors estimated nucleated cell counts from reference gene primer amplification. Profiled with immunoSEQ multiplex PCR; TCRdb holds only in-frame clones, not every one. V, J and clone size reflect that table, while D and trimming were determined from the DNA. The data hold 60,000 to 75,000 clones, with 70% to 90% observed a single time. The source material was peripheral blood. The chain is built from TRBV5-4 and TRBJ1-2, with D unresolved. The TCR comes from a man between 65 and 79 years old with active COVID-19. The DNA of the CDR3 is TGTGCCAGCAGCTGGGAGGGTCATGGCTACACCTTC. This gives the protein CASSWEGHGYTF.